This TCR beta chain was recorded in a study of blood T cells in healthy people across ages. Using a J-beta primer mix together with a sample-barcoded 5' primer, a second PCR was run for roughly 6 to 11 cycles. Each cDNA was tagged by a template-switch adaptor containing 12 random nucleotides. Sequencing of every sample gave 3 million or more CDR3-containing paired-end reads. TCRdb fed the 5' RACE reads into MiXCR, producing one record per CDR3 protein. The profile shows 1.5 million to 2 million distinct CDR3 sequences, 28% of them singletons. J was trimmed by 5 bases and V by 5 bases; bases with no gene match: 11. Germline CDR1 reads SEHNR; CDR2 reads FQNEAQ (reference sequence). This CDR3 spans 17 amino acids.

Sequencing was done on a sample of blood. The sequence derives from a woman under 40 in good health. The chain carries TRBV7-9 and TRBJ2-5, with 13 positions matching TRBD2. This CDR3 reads CASSPNPGTSGKETQYF. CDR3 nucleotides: TGTGCCAGCAGCCCCAACCCCGGGACTAGCGGGAAGGAGACCCAGTACTTC. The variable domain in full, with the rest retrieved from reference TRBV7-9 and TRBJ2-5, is DTGVSQNPRHKITKRGQNVTFRCDPISEHNRLYWYRQTLGQGPEFLTYFQNEAQLEKSRLLSDRFSAERPKGSFSTLEIQRTEQGDSAMYLCASSPNPGTSGKETQYFGPGTRLLVL.